This section outlines one T cell receptor beta chain sequence together with its context. This entry is derived from a study of shared clonotypes between healthy human individuals. Every donor, a Caucasian adult, lived in Nashville, Tennessee. The CDR3 has 14 amino acids. The V gene's germline CDR1 is MNHEY and CDR2 SVGAGI. V was clipped by 7 bases and J by 2 bases; unmatched bases: 4. TCRdb's table, derived via immunoSEQ multiplex PCR, lists solely in-frame clones and lacks some. The sample lists millions of clones; more than 80% were seen once. The clonotype comes from a man between 18 and 35 years old in good health. The sequencing input was naive CD4+ T cells sorted from blood. Noted subset: CD45RA+ positively selected. The V and J genes are TRBV6-5 and TRBJ2-1; TRBD2 matches at 8 bases. The CDR3 spells CASTRGGPYNEQFF. Here the CDR3 DNA reads TGTGCCAGCACCCGGGGGGGGCCCTACAATGAGCAGTTCTTC.